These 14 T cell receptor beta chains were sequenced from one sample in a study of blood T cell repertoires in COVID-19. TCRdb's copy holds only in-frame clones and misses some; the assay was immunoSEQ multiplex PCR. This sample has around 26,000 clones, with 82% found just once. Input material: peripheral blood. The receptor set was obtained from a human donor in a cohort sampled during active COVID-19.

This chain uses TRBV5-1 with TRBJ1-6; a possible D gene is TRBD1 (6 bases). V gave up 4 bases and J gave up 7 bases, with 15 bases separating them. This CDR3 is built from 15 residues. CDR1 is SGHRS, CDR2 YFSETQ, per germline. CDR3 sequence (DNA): TGCGCCAGCAGCCCCGCAGGGGTCCTCAATTCACCCCTCCACTTT. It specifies CASSPAGVLNSPLHF. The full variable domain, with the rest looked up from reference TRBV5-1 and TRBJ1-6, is KAGVTQTPRYLIKTRGQQVTLSCSPISGHRSVSWYQQTPGQGLQFLFEYFSETQRNKGNFPGRFSGRQFSNSRSEMNVSTLELGDSALYLCASSPAGVLNSPLHFGNGTRLTVT.

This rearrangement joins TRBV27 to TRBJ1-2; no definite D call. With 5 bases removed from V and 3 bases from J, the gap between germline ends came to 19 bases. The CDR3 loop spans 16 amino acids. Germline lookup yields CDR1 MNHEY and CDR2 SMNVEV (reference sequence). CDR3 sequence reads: CASSPRPRMVDYGYTF. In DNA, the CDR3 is TGTGCCAGCAGTCCACGCCCTAGGATGGTGGACTATGGCTACACCTTC.

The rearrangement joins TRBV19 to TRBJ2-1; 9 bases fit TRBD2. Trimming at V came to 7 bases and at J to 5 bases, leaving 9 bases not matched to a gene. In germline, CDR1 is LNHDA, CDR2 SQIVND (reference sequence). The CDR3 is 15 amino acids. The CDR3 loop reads CASTTPGLAHNEQFF. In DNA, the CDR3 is TGTGCCAGTACCACACCGGGACTAGCTCACAATGAGCAGTTCTTC.

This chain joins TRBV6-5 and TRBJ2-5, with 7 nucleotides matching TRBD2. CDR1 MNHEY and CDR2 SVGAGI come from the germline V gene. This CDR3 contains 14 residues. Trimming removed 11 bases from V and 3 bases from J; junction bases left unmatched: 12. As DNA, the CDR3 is TGTGCCCGCCAAAGCGGGGAGGATAAAGAGACCCAGTACTTC. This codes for CARQSGEDKETQYF.

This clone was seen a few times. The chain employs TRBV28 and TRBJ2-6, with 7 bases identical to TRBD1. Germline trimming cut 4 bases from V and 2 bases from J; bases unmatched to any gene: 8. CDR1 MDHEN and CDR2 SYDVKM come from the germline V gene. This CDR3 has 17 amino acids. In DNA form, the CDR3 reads TGTGCCAGCAGTTCTACAGGGGCCACCCCTGGGGCCAACGTCCTGACTTTC. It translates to CASSSTGATPGANVLTF.

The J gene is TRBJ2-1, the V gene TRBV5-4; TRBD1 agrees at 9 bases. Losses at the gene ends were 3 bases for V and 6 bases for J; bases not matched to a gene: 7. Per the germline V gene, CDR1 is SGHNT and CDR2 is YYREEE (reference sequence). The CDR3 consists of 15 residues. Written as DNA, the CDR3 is TGTGCCAGCAGCTCGGAGGGACAGGGACCCAATGAGCAGTTCTTC. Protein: CASSSEGQGPNEQFF. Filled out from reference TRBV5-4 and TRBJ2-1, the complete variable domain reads ETGVTQSPTHLIKTRGQQVTLRCSSQSGHNTVSWYQQALGQGPQFIFQYYREEENGRGNFPPRFSGLQFPNYSSELNVNALELDDSALYLCASSSEGQGPNEQFFGPGTRLTVL.

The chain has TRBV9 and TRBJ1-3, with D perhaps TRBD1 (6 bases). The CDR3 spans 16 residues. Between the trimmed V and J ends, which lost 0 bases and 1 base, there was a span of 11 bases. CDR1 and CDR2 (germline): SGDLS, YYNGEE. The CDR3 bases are TGTGCCAGCAGCGTAGGAACAGGGCTTTCTGGAAACACCATATATTTT. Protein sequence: CASSVGTGLSGNTIYF.

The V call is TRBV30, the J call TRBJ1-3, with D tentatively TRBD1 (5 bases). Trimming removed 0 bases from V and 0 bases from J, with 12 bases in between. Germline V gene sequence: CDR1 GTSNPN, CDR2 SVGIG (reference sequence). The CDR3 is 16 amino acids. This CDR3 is CAWSVLWQGSGNTIYF. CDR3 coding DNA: TGTGCCTGGAGTGTACTGTGGCAGGGCTCTGGAAACACCATATATTTT.

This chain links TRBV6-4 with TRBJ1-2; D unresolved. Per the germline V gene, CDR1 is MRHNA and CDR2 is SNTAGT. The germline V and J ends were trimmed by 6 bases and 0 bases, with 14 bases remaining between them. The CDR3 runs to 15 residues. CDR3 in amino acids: CASRIYDTANYGYTF. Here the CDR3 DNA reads TGTGCCAGCAGAATATACGACACGGCTAACTATGGCTACACCTTC.

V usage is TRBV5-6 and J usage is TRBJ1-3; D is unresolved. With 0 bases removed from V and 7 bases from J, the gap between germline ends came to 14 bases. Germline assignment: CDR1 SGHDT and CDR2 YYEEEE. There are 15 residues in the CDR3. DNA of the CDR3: TGTGCCAGCAGCTTGGTCAGCTCGACCAGGAACACCATATATTTT. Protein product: CASSLVSSTRNTIYF. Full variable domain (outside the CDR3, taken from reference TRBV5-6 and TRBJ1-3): DAGVTQSPTHLIKTRGQQVTLRCSPKSGHDTVSWYQQALGQGPQFIFQYYEEEERQRGNFPDRFSGHQFPNYSSELNVNALLLGDSALYLCASSLVSSTRNTIYFGEGSWLTVV.

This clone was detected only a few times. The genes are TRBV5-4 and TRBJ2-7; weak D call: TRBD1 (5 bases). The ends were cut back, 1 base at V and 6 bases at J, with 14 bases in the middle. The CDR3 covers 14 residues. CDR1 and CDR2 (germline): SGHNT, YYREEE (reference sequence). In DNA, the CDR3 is TGTGCCAGCAGCTTGCAGGGCCCGGTGGGCGAGCAGTACTTC. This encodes CASSLQGPVGEQYF.

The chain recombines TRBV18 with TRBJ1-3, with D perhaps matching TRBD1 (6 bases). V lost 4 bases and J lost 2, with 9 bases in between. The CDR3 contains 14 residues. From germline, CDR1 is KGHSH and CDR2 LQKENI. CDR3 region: CASSQQGTGNTIYF. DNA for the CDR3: TGTGCCAGCTCACAACAGGGCACTGGAAACACCATATATTTT. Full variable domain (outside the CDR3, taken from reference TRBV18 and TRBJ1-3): NAGVMQNPRHLVRRRGQEARLRCSPMKGHSHVYWYRQLPEEGLKFMVYLQKENIIDESGMPKERFSAEFPKEGPSILRIQQVVRGDSAAYFCASSQQGTGNTIYFGEGSWLTVV.

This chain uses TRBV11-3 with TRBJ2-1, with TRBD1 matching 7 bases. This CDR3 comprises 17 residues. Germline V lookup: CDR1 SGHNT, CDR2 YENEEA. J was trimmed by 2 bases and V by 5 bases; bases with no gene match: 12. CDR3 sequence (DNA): TGTGCCAGCAGCCCCGGAGAGGGGGCGCCCGCCTACAATGAGCAGTTCTTC. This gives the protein CASSPGEGAPAYNEQFF.

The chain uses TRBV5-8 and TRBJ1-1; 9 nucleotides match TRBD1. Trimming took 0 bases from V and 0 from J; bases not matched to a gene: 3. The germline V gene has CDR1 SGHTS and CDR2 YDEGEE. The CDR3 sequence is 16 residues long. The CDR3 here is CASSLGTGDLNTEAFF. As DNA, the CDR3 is TGTGCCAGCAGCTTGGGGACAGGGGACCTGAACACTGAAGCTTTCTTT.